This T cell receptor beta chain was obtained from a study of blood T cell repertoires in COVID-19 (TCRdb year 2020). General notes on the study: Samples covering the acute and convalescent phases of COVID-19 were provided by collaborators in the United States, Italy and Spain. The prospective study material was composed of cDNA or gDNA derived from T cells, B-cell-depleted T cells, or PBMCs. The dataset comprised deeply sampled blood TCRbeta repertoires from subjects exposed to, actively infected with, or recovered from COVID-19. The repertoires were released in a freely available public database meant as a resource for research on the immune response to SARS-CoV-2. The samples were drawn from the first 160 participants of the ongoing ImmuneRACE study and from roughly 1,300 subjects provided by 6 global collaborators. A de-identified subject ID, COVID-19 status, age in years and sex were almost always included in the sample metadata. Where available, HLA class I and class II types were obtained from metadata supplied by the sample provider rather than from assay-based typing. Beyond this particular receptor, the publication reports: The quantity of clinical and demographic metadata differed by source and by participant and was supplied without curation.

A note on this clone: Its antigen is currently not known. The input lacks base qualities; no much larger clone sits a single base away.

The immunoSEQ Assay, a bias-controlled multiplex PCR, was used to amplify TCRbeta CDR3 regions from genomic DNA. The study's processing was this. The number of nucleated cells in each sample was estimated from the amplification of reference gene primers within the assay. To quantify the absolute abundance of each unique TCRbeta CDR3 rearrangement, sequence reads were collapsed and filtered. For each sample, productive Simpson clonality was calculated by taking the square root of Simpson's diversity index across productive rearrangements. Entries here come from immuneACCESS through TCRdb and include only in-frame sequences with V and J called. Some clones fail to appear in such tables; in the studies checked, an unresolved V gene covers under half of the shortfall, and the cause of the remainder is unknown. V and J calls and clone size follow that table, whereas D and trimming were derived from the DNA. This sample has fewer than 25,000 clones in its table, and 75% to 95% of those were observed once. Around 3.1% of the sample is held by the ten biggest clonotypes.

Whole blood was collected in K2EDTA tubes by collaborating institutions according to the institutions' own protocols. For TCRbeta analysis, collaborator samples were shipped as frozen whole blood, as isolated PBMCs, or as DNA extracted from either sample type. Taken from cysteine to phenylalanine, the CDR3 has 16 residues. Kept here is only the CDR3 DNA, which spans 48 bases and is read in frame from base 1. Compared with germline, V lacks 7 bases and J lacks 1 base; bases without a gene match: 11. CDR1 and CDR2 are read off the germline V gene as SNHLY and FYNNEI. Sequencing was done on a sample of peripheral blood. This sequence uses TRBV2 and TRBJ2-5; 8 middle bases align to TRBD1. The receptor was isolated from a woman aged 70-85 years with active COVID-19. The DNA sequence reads TGTGCCAGCATCCTGGGGACAGGACGGCTCCAAGAGACCCAGTACTTC. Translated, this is CASILGTGRLQETQYF. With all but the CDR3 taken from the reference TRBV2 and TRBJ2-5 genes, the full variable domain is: EPEVTQTPSHQVTQMGQEVILRCVPISNHLYFYWYRQILGQKVEFLVSFYNNEISEKSEIFDDQFSVERPDGSNFTLKIRSTKLEDSAMYFCASILGTGRLQETQYFGPGTRLLVL.